A single T cell receptor (beta chain) is shown here with its context. This record comes from a study of shared clonotypes between healthy human individuals. Method: immunoSEQ multiplex PCR; TCRdb's copy keeps in-frame clones and lacks some. The data show fewer than 3 million clones, 85% to 95% seen once. V was trimmed by 4 bases and J by 2 bases, leaving 13 bases between them. The CDR3 loop spans 15 amino acids. Germline assignment: CDR1 MDHEN and CDR2 SYDVKM. The TCR comes from a man between 18 and 29 years old in good health. Some clones in this sample may be carry-over from other donors' samples. The sequenced sample was naive CD4+ T cells from PBMCs. Noted subset: CD45RA+ positively selected. This rearrangement joins TRBV28 to TRBJ2-3; D perhaps matches TRBD2 (5 bases). CDR3 bases: TGTGCCAGCAGTTCGCGACTATTCCCCACAGATACGCAGTATTTT. Its protein is CASSSRLFPTDTQYF. Full variable domain (missing parts from reference TRBV28 and TRBJ2-3): DVKVTQSSRYLVKRTGEKVFLECVQDMDHENMFWYRQDPGLGLRLIYFSYDVKMKEKGDIPEGYSVSREKKERFSLILESASTNQTSMYLCASSSRLFPTDTQYFGPGTRLTVL.